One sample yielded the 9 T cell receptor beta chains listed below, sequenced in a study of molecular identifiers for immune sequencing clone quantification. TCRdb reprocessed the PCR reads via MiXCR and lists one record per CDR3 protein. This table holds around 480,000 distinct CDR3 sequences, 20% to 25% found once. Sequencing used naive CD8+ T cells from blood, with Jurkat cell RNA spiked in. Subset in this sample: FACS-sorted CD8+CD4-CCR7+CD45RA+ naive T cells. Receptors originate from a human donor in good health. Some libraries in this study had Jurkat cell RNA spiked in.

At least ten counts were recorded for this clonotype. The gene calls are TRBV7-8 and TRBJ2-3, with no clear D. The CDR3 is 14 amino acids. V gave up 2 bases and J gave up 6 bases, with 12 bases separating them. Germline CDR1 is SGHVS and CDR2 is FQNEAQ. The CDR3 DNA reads TGTGCCAGCAGCTTATTCCCCGGGCCCGATACGCAGTATTTT. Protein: CASSLFPGPDTQYF.

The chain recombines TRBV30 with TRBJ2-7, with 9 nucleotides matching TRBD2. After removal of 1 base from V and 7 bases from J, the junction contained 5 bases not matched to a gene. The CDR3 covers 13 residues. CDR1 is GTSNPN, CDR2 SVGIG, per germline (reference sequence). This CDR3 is CAWSEGTSWEQYF. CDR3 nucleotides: TGTGCCTGGAGTGAGGGGACTAGCTGGGAGCAGTACTTC.

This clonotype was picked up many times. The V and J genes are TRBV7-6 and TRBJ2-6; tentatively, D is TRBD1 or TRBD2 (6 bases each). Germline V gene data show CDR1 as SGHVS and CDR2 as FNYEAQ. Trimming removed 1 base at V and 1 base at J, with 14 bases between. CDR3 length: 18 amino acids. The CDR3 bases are TGTGCCAGCAGCTTAGAGGGGGGTGCGCTGTCTGGGGCCAACGTCCTGACTTTC. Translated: CASSLEGGALSGANVLTF. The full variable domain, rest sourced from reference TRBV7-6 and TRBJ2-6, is GAGVSQSPRYKVTKRGQDVALRCDPISGHVSLYWYRQALGQGPEFLTYFNYEAQQDKSGLPNDRFSAERPEGSISTLTIQRTEQRDSAMYRCASSLEGGALSGANVLTFGAGSRLTVL.

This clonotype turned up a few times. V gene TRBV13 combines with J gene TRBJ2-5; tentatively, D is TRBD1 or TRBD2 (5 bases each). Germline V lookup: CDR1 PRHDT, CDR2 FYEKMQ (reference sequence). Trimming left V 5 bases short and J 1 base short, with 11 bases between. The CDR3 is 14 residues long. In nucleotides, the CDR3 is TGTGCCAGCAGCAGCGAGAGGGGCCAAGAGACCCAGTACTTC. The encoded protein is CASSSERGQETQYF.

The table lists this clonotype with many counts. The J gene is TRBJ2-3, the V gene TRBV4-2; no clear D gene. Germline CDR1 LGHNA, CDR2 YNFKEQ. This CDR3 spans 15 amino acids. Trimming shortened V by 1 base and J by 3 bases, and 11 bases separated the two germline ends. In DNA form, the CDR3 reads TGTGCCAGCAGCCAAGGTTTGACCATAACAGATACGCAGTATTTT. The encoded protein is CASSQGLTITDTQYF.

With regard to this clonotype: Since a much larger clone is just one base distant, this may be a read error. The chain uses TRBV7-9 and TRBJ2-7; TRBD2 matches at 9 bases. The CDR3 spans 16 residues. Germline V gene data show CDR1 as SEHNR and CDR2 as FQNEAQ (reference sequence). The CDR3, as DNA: TGTGTCAGCAGCCGCTCGGAAGCTAGCGGGGAATACGAGCAGTACTTC. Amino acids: CVSSRSEASGEYEQYF.

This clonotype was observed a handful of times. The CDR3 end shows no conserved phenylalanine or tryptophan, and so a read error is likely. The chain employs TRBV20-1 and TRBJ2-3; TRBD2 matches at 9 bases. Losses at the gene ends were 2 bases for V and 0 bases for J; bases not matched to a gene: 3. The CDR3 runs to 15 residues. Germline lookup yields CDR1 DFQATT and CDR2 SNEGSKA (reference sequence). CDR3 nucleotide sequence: TGCAGTGCTAGAAGAACTAGCGGGAGCACAGATACGCAGTATCTT. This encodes CSARRTSGSTDTQYL.

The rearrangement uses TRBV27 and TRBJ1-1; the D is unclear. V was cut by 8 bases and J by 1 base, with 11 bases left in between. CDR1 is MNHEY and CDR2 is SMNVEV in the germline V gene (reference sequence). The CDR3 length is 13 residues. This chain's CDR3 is CASSVEWNTEAFF. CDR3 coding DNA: TGTGCCAGCTCGGTGGAATGGAACACTGAAGCTTTCTTT.

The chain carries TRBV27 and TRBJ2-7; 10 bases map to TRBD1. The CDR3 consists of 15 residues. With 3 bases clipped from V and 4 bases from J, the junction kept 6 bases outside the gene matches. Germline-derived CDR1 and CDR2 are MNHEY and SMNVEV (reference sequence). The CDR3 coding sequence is TGTGCCAGCAGTTTTAGACAGGGGGCATTGTACGAGCAGTACTTC. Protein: CASSFRQGALYEQYF.